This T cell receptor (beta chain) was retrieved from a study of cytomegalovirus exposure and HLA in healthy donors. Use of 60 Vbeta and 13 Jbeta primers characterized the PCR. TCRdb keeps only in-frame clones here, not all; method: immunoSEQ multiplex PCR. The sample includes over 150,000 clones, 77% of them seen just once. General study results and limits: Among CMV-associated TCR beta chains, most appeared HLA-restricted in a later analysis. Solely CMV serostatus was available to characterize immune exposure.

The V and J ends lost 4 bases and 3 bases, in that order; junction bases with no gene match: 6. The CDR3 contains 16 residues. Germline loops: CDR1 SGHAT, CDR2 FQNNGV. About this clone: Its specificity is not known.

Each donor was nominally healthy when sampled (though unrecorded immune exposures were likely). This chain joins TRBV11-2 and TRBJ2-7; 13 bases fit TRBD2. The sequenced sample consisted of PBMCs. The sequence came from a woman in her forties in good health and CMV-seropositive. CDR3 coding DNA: TGTGCCAGCAGCTCTCTTGGGACTAGCGGGATCTACGAGCAGTACTTC. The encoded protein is CASSSLGTSGIYEQYF.